The 30 T cell receptor beta chains presented below share a single source sample, sequenced in a study of blood T cells in healthy people across ages. For the second PCR, which ran for about 7 to 11 cycles, a sample-barcoded 5' primer and a J-beta primer mix were used. One entry per CDR3 protein, called by TCRdb with MiXCR from the 5' RACE reads. The sample contains about 830,000 distinct CDR3 sequences, approximately 67% of which appear only once. The source material was blood. The source is a man aged 25 to 40 in good health.

In this sample, this clonotype turned up a few times. The chain couples TRBV5-1 to TRBJ1-2; maybe TRBD1 (5 bases). Germline CDR1 SGHRS, CDR2 YFSETQ. The V gene lost 0 bases and the J gene lost 8 bases, with 14 bases spanning the gap. There are 14 residues in the CDR3. Here the CDR3 reads CASSLGGTSGGYTF. The CDR3 DNA sequence: TGCGCCAGCAGCTTGGGCGGGACGTCGGGCGGCTACACCTTC.

The rearrangement joins TRBV20-1 to TRBJ2-5; the match to TRBD1 covers 10 bases. V lost 2 bases and J lost 4; bases outside the gene matches: 4. Looked up from germline, CDR1 is DFQATT and CDR2 is SNEGSKA (reference sequence). The CDR3 runs 14 residues. The chain's CDR3 is CSARPWTGGETQYF. The CDR3 DNA follows: TGCAGTGCTAGACCTTGGACAGGGGGAGAGACCCAGTACTTC.

V usage is TRBV9 and J usage is TRBJ2-3; 9 bases line up with TRBD2. The junction had 9 bases not matched to a gene; V was cut back by 0 bases and J by 4 bases. From germline, CDR1 is SGDLS and CDR2 YYNGEE. CDR3 length equals 17 residues. The CDR3 nucleotides are TGTGCCAGCAGCGTAGGGGCGGCGGGGGGGCAGTCAGATACGCAGTATTTT. Its protein is CASSVGAAGGQSDTQYF.

V usage is TRBV3-1 and J usage is TRBJ1-2; D is perhaps TRBD1 (5 bases). CDR1 LGHDT and CDR2 YNNKEL come from the germline V gene (reference sequence). CDR3 size: 12 residues. The V end lost 0 bases, the J end lost 8 bases, and 7 bases lay between the germline ends. The CDR3 DNA follows: TGTGCCAGCAGCCAAGATCAGGGCGGCTACACCTTC. It codes for CASSQDQGGYTF. The whole variable domain, remainder taken from reference TRBV3-1 and TRBJ1-2, is DTAVSQTPKYLVTQMGNDKSIKCEQNLGHDTMYWYKQDSKKFLKIMFSYNNKELIINETVPNRFSPKSPDKAHLNLHINSLELGDSAVYFCASSQDQGGYTFGSGTRLTVV.

This clonotype was picked up a small number of times. The CDR3 nucleotides read TGTGCCAGCAGCGCACCAAACACAGATACGCAGTATTTT. Protein sequence: CASSAPNTDTQYF. The rearrangement uses TRBV9 and TRBJ2-3; D unresolved. Germline V gene sequence: CDR1 SGDLS, CDR2 YYNGEE. This CDR3 has 13 amino acids. V lost 3 bases to trimming and J lost 2 bases, with 7 bases between them.

The V gene is TRBV7-2, the J gene TRBJ2-3, with 7 bases matching TRBD1. CDR1 is SGHTA and CDR2 is FQGNSA in the germline V gene. After removal of 1 base from V and 4 bases from J, the junction contained 5 bases not matched to a gene. This CDR3 spans 15 amino acids. The CDR3 sequence is CASSLDHRGADTQYF. The CDR3 region has the DNA TGTGCCAGCAGCTTAGACCACAGGGGTGCAGATACGCAGTATTTT.

This clonotype was found a few times. The chain links TRBV20-1 to TRBJ2-7; D not certain. The CDR3 is 15 residues long. Deletions cut 0 bases from V and 6 bases from J, with 18 bases between. Looked up from germline, CDR1 is DFQATT and CDR2 is SNEGSKA (reference sequence). The CDR3, as DNA: TGCAGTGCTAGAGATGCCGTTAGTATCCTAAGCGAGCAGTACTTC. Its protein is CSARDAVSILSEQYF.

The chain carries TRBV7-2 and TRBJ2-5; a weak D match, TRBD2 (6 bases). Germline V gene sequence: CDR1 SGHTA, CDR2 FQGNSA. V lost 1 base and J lost 2, with 11 bases in between. The CDR3 extends over 15 amino acids. CDR3 in amino acids: CASSLEAAGQETQYF. As DNA, the CDR3 is TGTGCCAGCAGCTTAGAAGCGGCGGGGCAAGAGACCCAGTACTTC.

The chain uses TRBV7-2 and TRBJ1-5, with a weak D call TRBD1 (5 bases). The germline gives CDR1 SGHTA, CDR2 FQGNSA. The CDR3 has 16 residues. Trimming removed 4 bases from V and 0 bases from J, with 13 bases in between. For the CDR3, the DNA is TGTGCCAGCAGCTATCAGGGAGGATTTAGCAATCAGCCCCAGCATTTT. This translates into CASSYQGGFSNQPQHF.

The chain employs TRBV9 and TRBJ2-1, with 7 bases that match TRBD1. The DNA end favors TRBJ2-7, so the J call may be wrong. CDR3 length equals 14 residues. Germline CDR1 reads SGDLS; CDR2 reads YYNGEE. In DNA form, the CDR3 reads TGTGCCAGCAGCTATGGGCAGGGGGTTGGTGAGCAGTACTTC. Protein: CASSYGQGVGEQYF.

The chain joins TRBV28 to TRBJ2-3; D might be TRBD1 (5 bases). V was clipped by 7 bases and J by 4 bases, with 18 bases between them. Germline CDR1 MDHEN, CDR2 SYDVKM. The CDR3 runs 15 residues. The CDR3 DNA reads TGTGCCAGCACCGCCCCAGGGTATTGGGCAGATACGCAGTATTTT. Amino acids: CASTAPGYWADTQYF.

This rearrangement joins TRBV6-5 to TRBJ2-4, with a tentative D call TRBD2 (5 bases). The end of the DNA is better explained by TRBJ2-7, so the J call may be wrong. This CDR3 is 14 amino acids long. Germline V CDR1 and CDR2: MNHEY, SVGAGI. CDR3 residues: CASSYLGRDYEQYF. The DNA for the CDR3 is TGTGCCAGCAGTTACCTTGGACGGGACTACGAGCAGTACTTC.

The chain uses TRBV6-1 and TRBJ2-1; 9 positions match TRBD1. J lost 4 bases, V lost 7 bases, and 14 bases had no gene match. From germline, CDR1 is MNHNS and CDR2 SASEGT. The CDR3 runs 17 residues. The CDR3 DNA is TGTGCCAGCACCTATATCTCAACGGGACAGGGATACAATGAGCAGTTCTTC. The encoded protein is CASTYISTGQGYNEQFF.

This rearrangement joins TRBV20-1 to TRBJ2-4, with unresolved D. V shed 2 bases and J shed 0 bases, with 11 bases lying between them. This CDR3 comprises 15 residues. Germline CDR1 and CDR2: DFQATT and SNEGSKA (reference sequence). The CDR3 DNA is TGCAGTGCTAGATACGATATCCTAGCCAAAAACATTCAGTACTTC. Protein sequence: CSARYDILAKNIQYF.

This clonotype was seen a few times. V is TRBV12-3 or TRBV12-4 and J is TRBJ2-7, with D perhaps TRBD2 (5 bases). V was pared by 6 bases and J by 6 bases, with 6 bases between. This CDR3 has 10 amino acids. The CDR3 coding sequence is TGTGCCAGCAGGAGCGGCGAGCAGTACTTC. Protein product: CASRSGEQYF.

Only a few counts were recorded for this clonotype. This chain uses TRBV4-2 with TRBJ2-7; D tentatively fits TRBD1 or TRBD2 (6 bases each). The J call may be in error: the DNA end matches TRBJ2-5 better. Germline assignment: CDR1 LGHNA and CDR2 YNFKEQ. The CDR3 sequence is 15 residues long. In DNA form, the CDR3 reads TGTGCCAGCAGCCCGGCGTGGGGGGCTTGGGAGACCCAGTACTTC. It is translated as CASSPAWGAWETQYF.

This clonotype has at least ten counts. This chain links TRBV7-8 with TRBJ2-5; D remains unclear. CDR3 length: 12 amino acids. V lost 5 bases to trimming and J lost 5 bases, with 9 bases between them. Germline V lookup: CDR1 SGHVS, CDR2 FQNEAQ. CDR3 region: CASSRGGETQYF. CDR3 DNA: TGTGCCAGCAGCCGTGGTGGTGAGACCCAGTACTTC. Together with reference TRBV7-8 and TRBJ2-5, the CDR3 gives the full variable domain: GAGVSQSPRYKVAKRGQDVALRCDPISGHVSLFWYQQALGQGPEFLTYFQNEAQLDKSGLPSDRFFAERPEGSVSTLKIQRTQQEDSAVYLCASSRGGETQYFGPGTRLLVL.

This rearrangement joins TRBV28 to TRBJ2-2; the match to TRBD1 covers 10 bases. The V segment lost 6 bases and the J segment 8 bases; nucleotides outside the gene matches: 6. The V gene's germline CDR1 is MDHEN and CDR2 SYDVKM. CDR3 length equals 14 residues. The CDR3 sequence is CASSWDRGWGELFF. The DNA of the CDR3 is TGTGCCAGCAGCTGGGACAGGGGATGGGGGGAGCTGTTTTTT. Full variable domain (rest looked up from reference TRBV28 and TRBJ2-2): DVKVTQSSRYLVKRTGEKVFLECVQDMDHENMFWYRQDPGLGLRLIYFSYDVKMKEKGDIPEGYSVSREKKERFSLILESASTNQTSMYLCASSWDRGWGELFFGEGSRLTVL.

V is TRBV5-6 and J is TRBJ2-3; the match to TRBD2 covers 10 bases. The V gene's germline CDR1 is SGHDT and CDR2 YYEEEE. The CDR3 runs 16 residues. V was clipped by 1 base and J by 4 bases; unmatched bases: 6. The CDR3 DNA follows: TGTGCCAGCAGCTTGATAGCGGGGGGCCGCGCAGATACGCAGTATTTT. This encodes CASSLIAGGRADTQYF.

The chain links TRBV28 to TRBJ2-3, with 9 nucleotides matching TRBD2. The germline gives CDR1 MDHEN, CDR2 SYDVKM. V lost 5 bases to trimming and J lost 4 bases; unmatched junction nucleotides: 7. The CDR3 covers 15 residues. CDR3 coding DNA: TGTGCCAGCAGTCACCTCGCGGGGGGGCCAGATACGCAGTATTTT. Protein product: CASSHLAGGPDTQYF.

This chain connects TRBV7-2 to TRBJ2-3, with D hard to call. The CDR3 runs to 15 residues. Deletions cut 2 bases from V and 2 bases from J, with 11 bases between. Per germline, CDR1 SGHTA and CDR2 FQGNSA. CDR3: CASSLSGSNTDTQYF. CDR3 coding DNA: TGTGCCAGCAGCTTATCCGGGTCTAACACAGATACGCAGTATTTT. The entire variable domain, with the rest obtained from reference TRBV7-2 and TRBJ2-3, is as follows: GAGVSQSPSNKVTEKGKDVELRCDPISGHTALYWYRQSLGQGLEFLIYFQGNSAPDKSGLPSDRFSAERTGGSVSTLTIQRTQQEDSAVYLCASSLSGSNTDTQYFGPGTRLTVL.

This chain links TRBV12-3 or TRBV12-4 with TRBJ2-5; D ambiguous. Trimming removed 2 bases from V and 5 bases from J, with 9 bases in between. This CDR3 is 13 amino acids long. CDR3 loop: CASSLRNIETQYF. The CDR3 coding sequence is TGTGCCAGCAGTTTAAGGAATATCGAGACCCAGTACTTC.

This sequence joins TRBV6-2 or TRBV6-3 and TRBJ2-7; D possibly corresponds to TRBD2 (5 bases). Germline V lookup: CDR1 MNHEY, CDR2 SVGEGT. The CDR3 totals 16 residues. Trimming took 5 bases from V and 2 from J, leaving 19 bases between them. The CDR3 sequence is CASSNGLQDPTYEQYF. The CDR3 bases are TGTGCCAGCAGTAACGGACTCCAAGACCCTACCTACGAGCAGTACTTC.

The DNA for the CDR3 is TGCAGCGTTGAAGATCATGGGACAGCCATTCAGTACTTC. Translation: CSVEDHGTAIQYF. The chain carries TRBV29-1 and TRBJ2-4; 7 positions agree with TRBD1. Germline CDR1 and CDR2: SQVTM and ANQGSEA. The CDR3 is made up of 13 amino acids. J gave up 9 bases and V 0 bases, and 5 bases lay outside the gene matches.

A few counts support this clonotype. The V gene is TRBV6-5, the J gene TRBJ2-7, with TRBD1 as a possible D gene (5 bases). CDR3 length equals 14 residues. V gave up 6 bases and J gave up 3 bases, with 15 bases separating them. CDR1 and CDR2 (germline): MNHEY, SVGAGI. The CDR3 reads CASSDTRQFYEQYF. For the CDR3, the DNA is TGTGCCAGCAGCGATACAAGACAGTTCTACGAGCAGTACTTC.

The gene calls are TRBV10-3 and TRBJ2-6, with 11 nucleotides matching TRBD1. Germline trimming cut 5 bases from V and 2 bases from J; bases unmatched to any gene: 5. The CDR3 totals 17 residues. In germline, CDR1 is ENHRY, CDR2 SYGVKD. DNA for the CDR3: TGTGCCATCAGTCGAGGGACAGGGGGGGCTGGGGCCAACGTCCTGACTTTC. Its translation is CAISRGTGGAGANVLTF.

This clonotype was observed a few times. V gene TRBV5-6 combines with J gene TRBJ1-5; D uncertain. This CDR3 has 14 residues. From germline, CDR1 is SGHDT and CDR2 YYEEEE. Trimming removed 1 base at V and 0 bases at J, with 5 bases between. The CDR3 sequence: CASSLMDSNQPQHF. The CDR3 region has the DNA TGTGCCAGCAGCTTGATGGATAGCAATCAGCCCCAGCATTTT. Using reference TRBV5-6 and TRBJ1-5 for the parts outside the CDR3, the full variable domain is DAGVTQSPTHLIKTRGQQVTLRCSPKSGHDTVSWYQQALGQGPQFIFQYYEEEERQRGNFPDRFSGHQFPNYSSELNVNALLLGDSALYLCASSLMDSNQPQHFGDGTRLSIL.

The V gene is TRBV7-3, the J gene TRBJ2-7, with 16 bases fitting TRBD2. V shed 4 bases and J 7 bases; nucleotides not matched to a gene: 7. The CDR3 is 16 residues long. The germline CDR1 and CDR2 sequences are SGHTA and FQGTGA. The DNA for the CDR3 is TGTGCCAGCAGCTCGGGACTAGCGGGGGGGCTCAATGAGCAGTACTTC. Protein product: CASSSGLAGGLNEQYF.

This clonotype has only one observation. The gene calls are TRBV7-9 and TRBJ2-7; 8 positions agree with TRBD1. The CDR3 has 14 amino acids. The ends lost 1 base at V and 5 bases at J; junction bases unmatched: 4. The germline V gene encodes CDR1 SEHNR and CDR2 FQNEAQ (reference sequence). CDR3 coding DNA: TGTGCCAGCAGCTTAGTCTCAGGGGGCCACGAGCAGTACTTC. As protein: CASSLVSGGHEQYF.

This clonotype occurred a few times. The rearrangement joins TRBV3-1 to TRBJ2-5, with TRBD2 matching 7 bases. The J call is doubtful: the DNA matches TRBJ2-7 better. CDR1 is LGHDT and CDR2 is YNNKEL in the germline V gene (reference sequence). This CDR3 contains 14 residues. CDR3 region: CASSPTSAGYEQYF. As DNA, the CDR3 is TGTGCCAGCAGCCCCACTAGCGCGGGCTACGAGCAGTACTTC.